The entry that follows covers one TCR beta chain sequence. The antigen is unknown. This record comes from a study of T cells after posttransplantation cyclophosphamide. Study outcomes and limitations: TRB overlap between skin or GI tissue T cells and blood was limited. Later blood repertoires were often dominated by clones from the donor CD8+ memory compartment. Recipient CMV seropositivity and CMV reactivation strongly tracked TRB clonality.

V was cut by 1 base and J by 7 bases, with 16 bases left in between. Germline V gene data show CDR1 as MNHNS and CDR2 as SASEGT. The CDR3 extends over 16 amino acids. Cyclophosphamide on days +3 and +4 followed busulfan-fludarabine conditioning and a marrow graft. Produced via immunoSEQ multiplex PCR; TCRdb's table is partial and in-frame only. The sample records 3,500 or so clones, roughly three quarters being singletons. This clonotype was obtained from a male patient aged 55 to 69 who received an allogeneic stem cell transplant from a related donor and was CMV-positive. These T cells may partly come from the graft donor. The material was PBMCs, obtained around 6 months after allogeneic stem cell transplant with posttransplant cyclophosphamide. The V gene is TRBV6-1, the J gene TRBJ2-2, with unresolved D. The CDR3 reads CASSEVPNRRRGELFF. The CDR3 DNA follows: TGTGCCAGCAGTGAAGTACCCAACAGACGTCGCGGGGAGCTGTTTTTT.